These 13 T cell receptor beta chains share one sample of origin, sequenced in a study of blood T cell repertoires in COVID-19. Repertoires were generated with immunoSEQ multiplex PCR, while TCRdb's copy carries only in-frame clones and drops some. This sample carries 200,000 to 300,000 clones, 81% of them seen once, and the ten largest clones take approximately 7.9%. The material sequenced was peripheral blood. Every receptor here comes from an elderly woman with acute or convalescent COVID-19.

The chain uses TRBV6-5 and TRBJ1-2; TRBD1 might be the D (5 bases). CDR1 and CDR2 (germline): MNHEY, SVGAGI. The CDR3 spans 12 residues. The V gene lost 5 bases and the J gene lost 5 bases, with 9 bases spanning the gap. CDR3 DNA: TGTGCCAGCAGTACAGGATTTTATGGCTACACCTTC. Amino acid sequence: CASSTGFYGYTF.

V usage is TRBV5-4 and J usage is TRBJ2-1, with 10 bases matching TRBD2. The CDR3 is made up of 16 amino acids. Unmatched junction bases numbered 6, after V lost 0 bases and J lost 6 bases. Per the germline V gene, CDR1 is SGHNT and CDR2 is YYREEE (reference sequence). CDR3 nucleotide sequence: TGTGCCAGCAGCTTGGGTCTAGCGGGGGCCCCCAATGAGCAGTTCTTC. Its protein product is CASSLGLAGAPNEQFF.

The chain uses TRBV7-9 and TRBJ1-6; 9 bases match TRBD1. The CDR3 contains 17 residues. The V gene's germline CDR1 is SEHNR and CDR2 FQNEAQ (reference sequence). V shed 0 bases and J 6 bases; nucleotides not matched to a gene: 6. As DNA, the CDR3 is TGTGCCAGCAGCTTAGCGGCGACAGGGGGAATTAATTCACCCCTCCACTTT. Amino acids: CASSLAATGGINSPLHF.

This chain joins TRBV18 and TRBJ2-7; 10 bases map to TRBD1. The V segment lost 6 bases and the J segment 2 bases; nucleotides outside the gene matches: 16. CDR3 length equals 18 residues. Germline V gene sequence: CDR1 KGHSH, CDR2 LQKENI. The chain's CDR3 is CASSARRTGTGATYEQYF. Written as DNA, the CDR3 is TGTGCCAGCTCCGCCCGTCGCACCGGGACAGGGGCGACCTACGAGCAGTACTTC.

The rearrangement uses TRBV9 and TRBJ1-6, with D perhaps TRBD1 (6 bases). The CDR3 contains 17 residues. V was clipped by 4 bases and J by 0 bases, with 14 bases between them. Germline-derived CDR1 and CDR2 are SGDLS and YYNGEE. The CDR3 DNA follows: TGTGCCAGCAGCTACCCCAGGGGCAGCTCCTATAATTCACCCCTCCACTTT. Its translation: CASSYPRGSSYNSPLHF.

The chain employs TRBV4-1 and TRBJ1-5, with D perhaps TRBD1 (5 bases). The V end was cut by 0 bases, the J end by 3 bases, with 12 bases between. CDR1 and CDR2 (germline): MGHRA, YSYEKL. The length of the CDR3 is 16 residues. The CDR3 spells CASSQEGRGVNQPQHF. The CDR3 DNA reads TGCGCCAGCAGCCAAGAGGGGCGGGGGGTCAATCAGCCCCAGCATTTT.

This clone was counted only a few times. The chain has TRBV7-2 and TRBJ2-5, with TRBD2 matching 7 bases. The germline CDR1 and CDR2 sequences are SGHTA and FQGNSA. This CDR3 contains 14 residues. Trimming at V came to 5 bases and at J to 0 bases, leaving 3 bases not matched to a gene. In nucleotides, the CDR3 is TGTGCCAGCAGCCGCGGGGGATACCAAGAGACCCAGTACTTC. Translated: CASSRGGYQETQYF.

The chain links TRBV2 to TRBJ1-4, with TRBD1 as a possible D gene (6 bases). Germline V gene sequence: CDR1 SNHLY, CDR2 FYNNEI. The CDR3 extends over 17 amino acids. Trimming cost V 7 bases and J 5 bases, with 23 bases left between them. The CDR3 sequence is CASTFLGGGGTNEKLFF. In DNA, the CDR3 is TGTGCCAGCACCTTCTTGGGAGGGGGTGGAACCAATGAAAAACTGTTTTTT.

The CDR3 bases are TGTGCCAGTAGTAAATGGACAGATGAAGCTTTCTTT. Protein product: CASSKWTDEAFF. V usage is TRBV19 and J usage is TRBJ1-1, with D possibly matching TRBD1 (6 bases). Trimming cost V 4 bases and J 7 bases, with 10 bases left between them. The CDR3 has 12 amino acids. Germline CDR1 is LNHDA and CDR2 is SQIVND (reference sequence).

The chain uses TRBV3-1 (or the pseudogene TRBV3-2) and TRBJ2-1; perhaps TRBD2 as D (6 bases). V was pared by 4 bases and J by 4 bases, with 14 bases between. The CDR3 is 15 residues long. CDR1 LGHDT and CDR2 YNNKEL come from the germline V gene (reference sequence). DNA for the CDR3: TGTGCCAGCAGCCCCGAGACTAGGGAATACAATGAGCAGTTCTTC. This sequence encodes CASSPETREYNEQFF.

The chain links TRBV11-2 to TRBJ2-7; TRBD1 is a possible D gene (5 bases). The CDR3 covers 14 residues. V was pared by 0 bases and J by 4 bases, with 10 bases between. From germline, CDR1 is SGHAT and CDR2 FQNNGV. CDR3 nucleotides: TGTGCCAGCAGCTTAGACAGGGTTCGGTACGAGCAGTACTTC. Amino acids: CASSLDRVRYEQYF.

The chain couples TRBV6-5 to TRBJ1-1, with TRBD1 matching over 8 bases. The CDR3 extends over 11 amino acids. V lost 10 bases to trimming and J lost 5 bases; unmatched junction nucleotides: 3. Germline lookup yields CDR1 MNHEY and CDR2 SVGAGI. The chain's CDR3 is CAINRGTEAFF. CDR3 in DNA: TGTGCCATTAACAGGGGGACTGAAGCTTTCTTT.

V gene TRBV5-1 combines with J gene TRBJ1-3; 7 nucleotides agree with TRBD1. V dropped 1 base and J dropped 3; count of bases not matched to a gene: 7. The CDR3 length is 16 residues. Germline V gives CDR1 SGHRS, CDR2 YFSETQ. The CDR3 nucleotides are TGCGCCAGCAGCTTGACTGACAGGGCGAGTGGAAACACCATATATTTT. Protein: CASSLTDRASGNTIYF.